The 27 T cell receptor beta chains below come from one sample, sequenced in a study of blood T cell repertoires in COVID-19 (dated by TCRdb to the early 2020s). The method was the immunoSEQ multiplex PCR assay. As stored in TCRdb, this immuneACCESS dataset retains in-frame rearrangements with V and J assigned. A fraction of the clones does not appear; measured against another copy, unresolved V genes explain less than half of the discrepancy, and the remainder lacks a known reason. The sample contains 440,000 or so clones, 70% to 90% of them found a single time. Approximately 1.5% of the sample comes from the top ten. Sequencing was carried out using peripheral blood. The receptor set was obtained from a woman aged 40 to 50 with COVID-19, enrolled during active disease.

The V and J genes are TRBV6-5 and TRBJ1-5; D is uncertain. The CDR3 has 15 amino acids. Trimming removed 4 bases from V and 6 bases from J, with 16 bases in between. The germline V gene encodes CDR1 MNHEY and CDR2 SVGAGI. The CDR3 sequence is CASSLSFTVAQPQHF. Written as DNA, the CDR3 is TGTGCCAGCAGTTTATCATTTACAGTGGCTCAGCCCCAGCATTTT.

The V and J genes are TRBV3-1 (or the pseudogene TRBV3-2) and TRBJ2-1; 9 bases agree with TRBD2. This CDR3 has 16 amino acids. V gave up 3 bases and J gave up 5 bases; unmatched junction bases: 8. Germline-derived CDR1 and CDR2 are LGHDT and YNNKEL (reference sequence). In DNA form, the CDR3 reads TGTGCCAGCAGCCACATAGCGGGAGTCCCCCACAATGAGCAGTTCTTC. Translated, it gives CASSHIAGVPHNEQFF.

The chain recombines TRBV5-6 with TRBJ1-1, with TRBD1 matching 9 bases. Trimming at V came to 5 bases and at J to 0 bases, leaving 8 bases not matched to a gene. The CDR3 runs to 16 residues. Germline V gene data show CDR1 as SGHDT and CDR2 as YYEEEE. The CDR3 region is CASRSGTGYMNTEAFF. The CDR3, as DNA: TGTGCCAGCAGGAGTGGGACAGGGTACATGAACACTGAAGCTTTCTTT.

The V and J genes are TRBV5-6 and TRBJ1-5; 10 bases fit TRBD1. Germline-derived CDR1 and CDR2 are SGHDT and YYEEEE. This CDR3 has 16 amino acids. The V gene end was trimmed by 2 bases and the J gene end by 4 bases; junction bases not matched to a gene: 6. The CDR3, as DNA: TGTGCCAGCAGCTTTCGATGGGGACAGGGGAATCAGCCCCAGCATTTT. Its translation: CASSFRWGQGNQPQHF.

V gene TRBV5-6 combines with J gene TRBJ2-7; 9 nucleotides line up with TRBD1. The CDR3 spans 17 residues. Trimming took 4 bases from V and 3 from J; bases not matched to a gene: 14. Germline lookup yields CDR1 SGHDT and CDR2 YYEEEE. CDR3 sequence reads: CASSPLTTGGFFYEQYF. The CDR3 nucleotides are TGTGCCAGCAGCCCTTTGACGACAGGGGGATTCTTCTACGAGCAGTACTTC.

Here the CDR3 reads CASSEGVGARYGYTF. The DNA for the CDR3 is TGTGCCAGCAGTGAAGGGGTGGGGGCGCGGTATGGCTACACCTTC. The chain links TRBV6-1 to TRBJ1-2, with D possibly TRBD1 on 6 matching bases. Trimming removed 1 base from V and 5 bases from J, with 14 bases in between. This CDR3 comprises 15 residues. From germline, CDR1 is MNHNS and CDR2 SASEGT.

The chain employs TRBV9 and TRBJ2-7; the D is unclear. Trimming pared 2 bases from V and 1 base from J, leaving 10 bases between. The CDR3 length is 14 residues. Germline loops: CDR1 SGDLS, CDR2 YYNGEE. CDR3 loop: CASSVNPRSYEQYF. CDR3 coding DNA: TGTGCCAGCAGCGTCAATCCCAGGTCCTACGAGCAGTACTTC.

This rearrangement joins TRBV7-3 to TRBJ2-1; 7 bases map to TRBD2. The CDR3 is 16 residues long. Germline V gene lookup returns CDR1 SGHTA and CDR2 FQGTGA. The junction had 8 bases not matched to a gene; V was cut back by 5 bases and J by 1 base. The CDR3 DNA follows: TGTGCCAGCAGCCCCTCCGCGGGAGCTTCCTACAATGAGCAGTTCTTC. Its protein is CASSPSAGASYNEQFF.

This chain links TRBV5-6 with TRBJ1-2; TRBD1 aligns across 8 bases. The germline gives CDR1 SGHDT, CDR2 YYEEEE. The CDR3 extends over 15 amino acids. Germline trimming cut 4 bases from V and 1 base from J; bases unmatched to any gene: 6. The CDR3 here is CASSRTDRDNYGYTF. CDR3 nucleotides: TGTGCCAGCAGCAGAACGGACAGGGATAACTATGGCTACACCTTC.

The rearrangement links TRBV5-5 to TRBJ2-5; TRBD1 aligns across 7 bases. The length of the CDR3 is 15 residues. Germline V gene lookup returns CDR1 SGHKS and CDR2 YYEKEE (reference sequence). V lost 1 base to trimming and J lost 2 bases; unmatched junction nucleotides: 5. CDR3: CASSLIKTGQETQYF. CDR3 sequence (DNA): TGTGCCAGCAGCTTGATCAAGACAGGGCAAGAGACCCAGTACTTC.

The chain employs TRBV25-1 and TRBJ1-1; D gene uncertain. The V gene lost 2 bases and the J gene lost 1 base, with 5 bases spanning the gap. CDR1 MGHDK and CDR2 SYGVNS come from the germline V gene. The CDR3 runs to 13 residues. The DNA for the CDR3 is TGTGCCAGCAGTGAAAACTGGAACACTGAAGCTTTCTTT. It specifies CASSENWNTEAFF.

The J gene is TRBJ2-7, the V gene TRBV7-9; 9 nucleotides align to TRBD1. This CDR3 region has 13 residues. Trimming removed 5 bases from V and 3 bases from J; junction bases left unmatched: 2. Germline loops: CDR1 SEHNR, CDR2 FQNEAQ (reference sequence). The CDR3 loop is CASSPTGGYEQYF. The CDR3, as DNA: TGTGCCAGCAGCCCGACAGGGGGCTACGAGCAGTACTTC.

This chain uses TRBV5-5 with TRBJ1-6; D might be TRBD1 (5 bases). V lost 7 bases to trimming and J lost 5 bases, with 16 bases between them. The CDR3 contains 15 residues. Germline CDR1 reads SGHKS; CDR2 reads YYEKEE (reference sequence). The CDR3 DNA sequence: TGTGCCAGCCGCGTTGGCGGGACCCATAATTCACCCCTCCACTTT. Its translation is CASRVGGTHNSPLHF.

The chain links TRBV4-3 to TRBJ1-1; 7 nucleotides align to TRBD1. Trimming removed 2 bases from V and 4 bases from J; junction bases left unmatched: 7. This CDR3 has 15 residues. Looked up from germline, CDR1 is LGHNA and CDR2 is YSLEER. For the CDR3, the DNA is TGCGCCAGCAGCCAATTCTTTAGGGACAGCACTGAAGCTTTCTTT. Encoded protein: CASSQFFRDSTEAFF.

The V call is TRBV27, the J call TRBJ2-5; TRBD2 aligns across 15 bases. V shed 3 bases, J shed 5 bases, and the junction held 10 bases outside the gene matches. The CDR3 runs to 18 residues. The germline gives CDR1 MNHEY, CDR2 SMNVEV (reference sequence). The CDR3 is CASSFRGTSGRSKETQYF. The CDR3 DNA reads as TGTGCCAGCAGTTTCCGCGGGACTAGCGGGAGGTCGAAGGAGACCCAGTACTTC.

The V call is TRBV5-1, the J call TRBJ2-7, with 8 bases that match TRBD1. CDR1 is SGHRS, CDR2 YFSETQ, per germline. CDR3 length: 15 amino acids. V lost 4 bases, J lost 2 bases, and 8 bases stayed unmatched. CDR3 loop: CASSPRQGLPYEQYF. CDR3 bases: TGCGCCAGCAGCCCCCGACAGGGGCTACCCTACGAGCAGTACTTC.

This clone was counted between two and nine times. The chain has TRBV5-8 and TRBJ1-6; D perhaps matches TRBD1 (5 bases). The germline CDR1 and CDR2 sequences are SGHTS and YDEGEE. Deletions cut 0 bases from V and 9 bases from J, with 13 bases between. There are 15 residues in the CDR3. DNA of the CDR3: TGTGCCAGCAGCTTGGCCCAGGGCTCTATTTCACCCCTCCACTTT. The encoded protein is CASSLAQGSISPLHF.

This chain connects TRBV5-1 to TRBJ2-7; TRBD1 agrees at 9 bases. The CDR3 has 14 residues. The germline V gene has CDR1 SGHRS and CDR2 YFSETQ. J gave up 3 bases and V 4 bases, and 5 bases lay outside the gene matches. CDR3 coding DNA: TGCGCCAGCAGCAAAGGGACAGGGAACTACGAGCAGTACTTC. This translates into CASSKGTGNYEQYF.

V and J are TRBV7-9 and TRBJ1-5; D not certain. CDR1 and CDR2 from the germline V gene are SEHNR and FQNEAQ (reference sequence). V shed 7 bases and J shed 9 bases, with 13 bases lying between them. This CDR3 has 12 amino acids. The CDR3, as DNA: TGTGCCAGCACCGCAGGTGGGCGGCCCCAGCATTTT. Residues: CASTAGGRPQHF.

V gene TRBV4-3 combines with J gene TRBJ1-2; 7 bases are shared with TRBD1. This CDR3 is built from 17 residues. V shed 0 bases, J shed 1 base, and the junction held 8 bases outside the gene matches. The V gene's germline CDR1 is LGHNA and CDR2 YSLEER. This CDR3 reads CASSQDFVQGFNYGYTF. The CDR3 region has the DNA TGCGCCAGCAGCCAAGATTTCGTACAGGGGTTTAACTATGGCTACACCTTC.

The chain uses TRBV28 and TRBJ2-1; possibly TRBD2 for D (6 bases). Between the trimmed V and J ends, which lost 4 bases and 6 bases, there was a span of 13 bases. Germline assignment: CDR1 MDHEN and CDR2 SYDVKM. The CDR3 totals 14 residues. CDR3 in DNA: TGTGCCAGCAGTTACCTGGGACTGACCAATGAGCAGTTCTTC. Protein sequence: CASSYLGLTNEQFF.

Of note for this clone: The same CDR3 arises from other DNA sequences in this sample as well. The chain combines TRBV28 with TRBJ1-2, with D possibly matching TRBD1 (6 bases). Looked up from germline, CDR1 is MDHEN and CDR2 is SYDVKM. V lost 3 bases, J lost 8 bases, and 13 bases lay in between. This CDR3 spans 13 amino acids. The CDR3 DNA sequence: TGTGCCAGCAGTTTTCTTCAGGGGAGCGGCTACACCTTC. Its protein is CASSFLQGSGYTF.

The rearrangement uses TRBV6-2 or TRBV6-3 and TRBJ1-5, with D maybe TRBD1 (5 bases). CDR3 size: 14 residues. The V end lost 2 bases, the J end lost 7 bases, and 12 bases lay between the germline ends. Germline CDR1 and CDR2: MNHEY and SVGEGT. DNA for the CDR3: TGTGCCAGCAGTTACAATGGGGCATGGCAGCCCCAGCATTTT. Its protein is CASSYNGAWQPQHF.

The chain has TRBV27 and TRBJ2-7, with TRBD2 as a possible D gene (7 bases). The ends were cut back, 6 bases at V and 7 bases at J, with 16 bases in the middle. Per germline, CDR1 MNHEY and CDR2 SMNVEV (reference sequence). The CDR3 consists of 13 residues. The CDR3 region is CASSLNGGREQYF. In DNA, the CDR3 is TGTGCCAGCAGCCTAAACGGGGGGCGAGAGCAGTACTTC.

The V and J genes are TRBV27 and TRBJ1-5; 7 bases align to TRBD1. Per germline, CDR1 MNHEY and CDR2 SMNVEV (reference sequence). Trimming removed 5 bases from V and 7 bases from J; junction bases left unmatched: 11. The CDR3 is 15 amino acids. CDR3 sequence (DNA): TGTGCCAGCAGTCCCGACAGGGTTCGGCACCAGCCCCAGCATTTT. Amino acids: CASSPDRVRHQPQHF.

The chain uses TRBV2 and TRBJ1-3; D is unresolved. The CDR3 length is 14 residues. The germline V and J ends were trimmed by 6 bases and 4 bases, with 13 bases remaining between them. Germline CDR1 and CDR2: SNHLY and FYNNEI. Here the CDR3 DNA reads TGTGCCAGCAGGGCGGGCCAGTCGGGAAACACCATATATTTT. It translates to CASRAGQSGNTIYF.

This chain uses TRBV27 with TRBJ1-5; TRBD1 aligns across 7 bases. The CDR3 totals 18 residues. Trimming at V came to 6 bases and at J to 3 bases, leaving 17 bases not matched to a gene. The germline gives CDR1 MNHEY, CDR2 SMNVEV (reference sequence). Written as DNA, the CDR3 is TGTGCCAGCAGAGCCCGATACGGGACAGCGAGGAACAATCAGCCCCAGCATTTT. Translating gives CASRARYGTARNNQPQHF.